The sequence of this TCR beta chain was determined in a study of cytomegalovirus exposure and HLA in healthy donors. General study results and limits: The classifier was said to identify cytomegalovirus status with high specificity and sensitivity.

Comments on this clone: The antigen remains undetermined.

Researchers ran the PCR with 60 Vbeta and 13 Jbeta primers. Clones were read by immunoSEQ multiplex PCR, and TCRdb kept only the in-frame ones, dropping some. The repertoire holds 100,000 or so clones, with 81% as singletons. Material: PBMCs. This TCR derives from a man aged 40-49 years in good health and CMV-seropositive.

For the CDR3, the DNA is TGTGCCAGCACCCGGGACAGCCGGTCACCCCTCCACTTT. It yields the protein CASTRDSRSPLHF. The chain recombines TRBV6-5 with TRBJ1-6, with 7 nucleotides matching TRBD1. V lost 7 bases, J lost 10 bases, and 7 bases stayed unmatched. CDR3 length equals 13 residues. Germline CDR1 reads MNHEY; CDR2 reads SVGAGI.